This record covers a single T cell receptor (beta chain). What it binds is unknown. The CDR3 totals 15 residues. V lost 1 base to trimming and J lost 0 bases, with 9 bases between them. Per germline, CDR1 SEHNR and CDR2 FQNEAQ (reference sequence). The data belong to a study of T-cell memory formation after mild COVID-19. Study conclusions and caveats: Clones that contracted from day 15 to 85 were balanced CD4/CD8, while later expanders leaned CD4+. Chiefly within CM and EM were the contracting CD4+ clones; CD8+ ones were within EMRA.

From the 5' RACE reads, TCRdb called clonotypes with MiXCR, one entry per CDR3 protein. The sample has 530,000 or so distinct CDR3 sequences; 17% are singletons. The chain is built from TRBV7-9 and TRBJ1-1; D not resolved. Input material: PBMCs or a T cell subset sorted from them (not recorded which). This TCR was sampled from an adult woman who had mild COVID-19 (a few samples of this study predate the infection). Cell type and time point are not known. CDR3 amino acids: CASSLVGRMNTEAFF. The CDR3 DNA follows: TGTGCCAGCAGCTTAGTTGGTAGAATGAACACTGAAGCTTTCTTT.